This is a list of T cell receptor beta chains from one sample in a study of T cells after yellow fever vaccination. TCRdb fed the 5' RACE reads into MiXCR, producing one record per CDR3 protein. The sample shows about 550,000 distinct CDR3 sequences, approximately 21% of them seen only once. The sample here was PBMCs, taken 15 days after the yellow fever booster vaccination. The receptors shown here come from a man aged 30-40 years who received the YFV17D yellow fever vaccine. Both conserved end residues are part of each CDR3. A D gene is named only where the DNA matches it firmly. Rows may omit the clone size; those that give it use once, few, many or a size class.

D gene: TRBD2
J gene: TRBJ2-3
clone size: -
V gene: TRBV7-2
CDR3 DNA: TGTGCCAGCAGCTTAGGGCTAGCGGGAGGTTGGACAGATACGCAGTATTTT
CDR3 protein: CASSLGLAGGWTDTQYF

D gene: -
J gene: TRBJ2-7
clone size: -
V gene: TRBV7-2
CDR3 DNA: TGTGCCAGCAGCTGGACTCCCGAAATCAGGGAGCAGTACTTC
CDR3 protein: CASSWTPEIREQYF

D gene: TRBD2
J gene: TRBJ2-1
clone size: few
V gene: TRBV12-3/TRBV12-4
CDR3 DNA: TGTGCCAGCAGATCAACCGCCGGGACTAGCTTTTATAATGAGCAGTTCTTC
CDR3 protein: CASRSTAGTSFYNEQFF

D gene: -
J gene: TRBJ1-5
clone size: -
V gene: TRBV6-2/TRBV6-3
CDR3 DNA: TGTGCCAGCAGCCCACGGGACCGCGCCCAGCATTTT
CDR3 protein: CASSPRDRAQHF

D gene: -
J gene: TRBJ2-7
clone size: -
V gene: TRBV10-2
CDR3 DNA: TGCGCCAGCAGTGAGGCCTTTGTTCGGGGCCGAACCTACGAGCAGTACTTC
CDR3 protein: CASSEAFVRGRTYEQYF

D gene: -
J gene: TRBJ2-7
clone size: few
V gene: TRBV28
CDR3 DNA: TGTGCCAGCAGTTTACGTCCGGAGGCCTACGAGCAGTACTTC
CDR3 protein: CASSLRPEAYEQYF

D gene: -
J gene: TRBJ1-5
clone size: -
V gene: TRBV5-5
CDR3 DNA: TGTGCCAGCAGCTCTGGACAGTTAAGTCAGCCCCAGCATTTT
CDR3 protein: CASSSGQLSQPQHF

D gene: TRBD1
J gene: TRBJ2-2
clone size: -
V gene: TRBV14
CDR3 DNA: TGTGCCAGCAGCGAAGGACAGGCCCCGGGCACCGGGGAGCTGTTTTTT
CDR3 protein: CASSEGQAPGTGELFF

D gene: -
J gene: TRBJ2-1
clone size: -
V gene: TRBV7-2
CDR3 DNA: TGTGCCAGCAGCTTAGCTCTGGACCCCTACAATGAGCAGTTCTTC
CDR3 protein: CASSLALDPYNEQFF

D gene: -
J gene: TRBJ2-7
clone size: many
V gene: TRBV5-1
CDR3 DNA: TGCGCCAGCAGCTTGGAACAGACCCTTTCCTACGAGCAGTACTTC
CDR3 protein: CASSLEQTLSYEQYF

D gene: TRBD2
J gene: TRBJ2-2
clone size: few
V gene: TRBV5-1
CDR3 DNA: TGCGCCAGCAGCTTGTTTGCGGGAGATAACACCGGGGAGCTGTTTTTT
CDR3 protein: CASSLFAGDNTGELFF

D gene: TRBD1
J gene: TRBJ2-2
clone size: few
V gene: TRBV6-2/TRBV6-3
CDR3 DNA: TGTGCCAGCAGCTCAGAATCGTTGGCAGGGGGCGTTGGGGCGAACACCGGGGAGCTGTTTTTT
CDR3 protein: CASSSESLAGGVGANTGELFF

D gene: -
J gene: TRBJ2-3
clone size: -
V gene: TRBV2
CDR3 DNA: TGTGCCAGCAGTGGGGTAGCAGCTAGCACAGATACGCAGTATTTT
CDR3 protein: CASSGVAASTDTQYF

D gene: -
J gene: TRBJ2-1
clone size: -
V gene: TRBV5-1
CDR3 DNA: TGCGCCAGCAATCCCCCAATAGGGACAAATTCCTACAATGAGCAGTTCTTC
CDR3 protein: CASNPPIGTNSYNEQFF

D gene: TRBD1
J gene: TRBJ1-5
clone size: few
V gene: TRBV7-6
CDR3 DNA: TGTGCCAGCAGCTCTCAGACAGGGGAACAGCCCCAGCATTTT
CDR3 protein: CASSSQTGEQPQHF

D gene: -
J gene: TRBJ2-7
clone size: few
V gene: TRBV14
CDR3 DNA: TGTGCCAGCAGCGCGGACACAACCTACGAGCAGTACTTC
CDR3 protein: CASSADTTYEQYF

D gene: -
J gene: TRBJ2-7
clone size: -
V gene: TRBV5-1
CDR3 DNA: TGCGCCAGCAGCACCCCGACAGGAAGTGGCGACGAGCTGTACTTC
CDR3 protein: CASSTPTGSGDELYF

D gene: -
J gene: TRBJ1-6
clone size: -
V gene: TRBV4-3
CDR3 DNA: TGCGCCAGCAGCCAAGATGGAACCGATAATTCACCCCTCCACTTT
CDR3 protein: CASSQDGTDNSPLHF

D gene: TRBD2
J gene: TRBJ2-1
clone size: -
V gene: TRBV6-5
CDR3 DNA: TGTGCCAGCAGTTACTCGATACCGGGAGGGCCCTACAATGAGCAGTTCTTC
CDR3 protein: CASSYSIPGGPYNEQFF

D gene: TRBD1
J gene: TRBJ1-6
clone size: -
V gene: TRBV28
CDR3 DNA: TGTGCCAGCAGGAGCGGACAGGTTAATTCACCCCTCCACTTT
CDR3 protein: CASRSGQVNSPLHF

D gene: TRBD1
J gene: TRBJ1-6
clone size: -
V gene: TRBV4-3
CDR3 DNA: TGCGCCAGCAGCCAAGAGGGGACAGGGGTCTCACCCCTCCACTTT
CDR3 protein: CASSQEGTGVSPLHF

D gene: -
J gene: TRBJ1-2
clone size: -
V gene: TRBV5-1
CDR3 DNA: TGCGCCAGCAGCTTGGGAGACAGAGCCTATGGCTACACCTTC
CDR3 protein: CASSLGDRAYGYTF

D gene: -
J gene: TRBJ1-2
clone size: few
V gene: TRBV6-1
CDR3 DNA: TGTGCCAGCAGGCTCGGACCGGGGCGCAAATATGGCTACACCTTC
CDR3 protein: CASRLGPGRKYGYTF

D gene: -
J gene: TRBJ2-3
clone size: -
V gene: TRBV9
CDR3 DNA: TGTGCCAGCAGCGTAGTGGGTACCGCAGATACGCAGTATTTT
CDR3 protein: CASSVVGTADTQYF

D gene: TRBD1
J gene: TRBJ2-7
clone size: -
V gene: TRBV20-1
CDR3 DNA: TGCAGTGCGCGCGCACAGGGGGCGCTCCACGAGCAGTACTTC
CDR3 protein: CSARAQGALHEQYF

D gene: TRBD1
J gene: TRBJ2-1
clone size: few
V gene: TRBV5-8
CDR3 DNA: TGTGCCAGCAGCTTGGTGGGGACAGGGTACAATGAGCAGTTCTTC
CDR3 protein: CASSLVGTGYNEQFF

D gene: TRBD1
J gene: TRBJ1-1
clone size: -
V gene: TRBV5-1
CDR3 DNA: TGCGCCAGCAGCTGGGCAGGACAGGGCGCTGAAGCTTTCTTT
CDR3 protein: CASSWAGQGAEAFF

D gene: TRBD1
J gene: TRBJ2-3
clone size: -
V gene: TRBV25-1
CDR3 DNA: TGTGCCAGCGGGGGACAGACAATCACAGATACGCAGTATTTT
CDR3 protein: CASGGQTITDTQYF

D gene: -
J gene: TRBJ2-5
clone size: few
V gene: TRBV20-1
CDR3 DNA: TGCAGTGCTGCTCTACGAGAGACCCAGTACTTC
CDR3 protein: CSAALRETQYF

D gene: -
J gene: TRBJ2-3
clone size: -
V gene: TRBV27
CDR3 DNA: TGTGCCAGCAGTTTAATGCGGGAACCCACAGATACGCAGTATTTT
CDR3 protein: CASSLMREPTDTQYF

D gene: -
J gene: TRBJ2-7
clone size: -
V gene: TRBV7-2
CDR3 DNA: TGTGCCAGCAGCTTACGCTCCCGGAGCTCCTACGAGCAGTACTTC
CDR3 protein: CASSLRSRSSYEQYF

D gene: -
J gene: TRBJ2-1
clone size: -
V gene: TRBV29-1
CDR3 DNA: TGCAGCGTTGTTAGTGGTCCCTACAATGAGCAGTTCTTC
CDR3 protein: CSVVSGPYNEQFF

D gene: TRBD1
J gene: TRBJ2-3
clone size: few
V gene: TRBV5-6
CDR3 DNA: TGTGCCAGCAGCTTGGGGACAGGGCGCGATACGCAGTATTTT
CDR3 protein: CASSLGTGRDTQYF

D gene: TRBD1
J gene: TRBJ2-5
clone size: -
V gene: TRBV24-1
CDR3 DNA: TGTGCCACCGGGGCAGGGGGCAAGGAGACCCAGTACTTC
CDR3 protein: CATGAGGKETQYF

D gene: TRBD2
J gene: TRBJ2-7
clone size: -
V gene: TRBV19
CDR3 DNA: TGTGCCAGTAGAAGACTAGCGGGAGGGGAGTCCTACGAGCAGTACTTC
CDR3 protein: CASRRLAGGESYEQYF

D gene: -
J gene: TRBJ2-5
clone size: few
V gene: TRBV20-1
CDR3 DNA: TGCAGTGCTGGGGGGAGTGGGGAGACCCAGTACTTC
CDR3 protein: CSAGGSGETQYF

D gene: TRBD2
J gene: TRBJ2-2
clone size: few
V gene: TRBV12-3/TRBV12-4
CDR3 DNA: TGTGCCAGCAGTTTTTCCAGGACTAGCGGCCCACCAAAAACCGGGGAGCTGTTTTTT
CDR3 protein: CASSFSRTSGPPKTGELFF

D gene: TRBD2
J gene: TRBJ2-1
clone size: -
V gene: TRBV3-1
CDR3 DNA: TGTGCCAGCAGCCAACTTACTAGCGGGATCAATGAGCAGTTCTTC
CDR3 protein: CASSQLTSGINEQFF

D gene: -
J gene: TRBJ1-1
clone size: -
V gene: TRBV11-2
CDR3 DNA: TGTGCCAGCAGCTTAGATTATAACAGGGTGGGCATCATGAACACTGAAGCTTTCTTT
CDR3 protein: CASSLDYNRVGIMNTEAFF

D gene: TRBD2
J gene: TRBJ2-7
clone size: -
V gene: TRBV7-2
CDR3 DNA: TGTGCCAGCAGCCCGGGCGGGAGGATCTACGAGCAGTACTTC
CDR3 protein: CASSPGGRIYEQYF

D gene: TRBD1
J gene: TRBJ2-3
clone size: few
V gene: TRBV10-1
CDR3 DNA: TGCGCCAGCAGTGACCCGGACAGGAGCACAGATACGCAGTATTTT
CDR3 protein: CASSDPDRSTDTQYF